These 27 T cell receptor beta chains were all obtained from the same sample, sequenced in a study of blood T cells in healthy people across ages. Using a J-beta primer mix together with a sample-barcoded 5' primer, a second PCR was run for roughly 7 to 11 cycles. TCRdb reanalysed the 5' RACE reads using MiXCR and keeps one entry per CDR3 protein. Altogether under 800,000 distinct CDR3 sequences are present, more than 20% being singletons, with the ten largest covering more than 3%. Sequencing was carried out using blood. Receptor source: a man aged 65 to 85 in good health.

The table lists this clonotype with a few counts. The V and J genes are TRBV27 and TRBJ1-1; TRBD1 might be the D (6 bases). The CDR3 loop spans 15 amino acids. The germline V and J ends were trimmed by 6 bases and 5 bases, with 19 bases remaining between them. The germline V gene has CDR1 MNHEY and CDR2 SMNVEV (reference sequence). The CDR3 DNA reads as TGTGCCAGCAGACAAGTACAGGGATTAGGTACTGAAGCTTTCTTT. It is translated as CASRQVQGLGTEAFF.

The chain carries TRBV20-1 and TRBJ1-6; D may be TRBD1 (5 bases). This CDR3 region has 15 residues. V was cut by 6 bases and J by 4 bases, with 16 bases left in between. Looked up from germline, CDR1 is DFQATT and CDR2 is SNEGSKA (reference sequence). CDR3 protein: CSAQGAPKYNSPLHF. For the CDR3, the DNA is TGCAGTGCCCAGGGCGCCCCGAAATATAATTCACCCCTCCACTTT.

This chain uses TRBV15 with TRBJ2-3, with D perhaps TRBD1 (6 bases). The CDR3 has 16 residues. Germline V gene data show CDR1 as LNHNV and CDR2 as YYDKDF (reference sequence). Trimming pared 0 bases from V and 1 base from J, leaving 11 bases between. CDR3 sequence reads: CATSRDTRGGTDTQYF. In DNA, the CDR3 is TGTGCCACCAGCAGAGATACCAGGGGTGGCACAGATACGCAGTATTTT.

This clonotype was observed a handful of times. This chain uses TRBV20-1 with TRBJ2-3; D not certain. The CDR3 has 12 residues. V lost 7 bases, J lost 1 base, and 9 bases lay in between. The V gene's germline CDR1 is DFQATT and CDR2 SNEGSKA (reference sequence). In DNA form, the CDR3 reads TGCAGTGGGGCAGAGGGCACAGATACGCAGTATTTT. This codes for CSGAEGTDTQYF.

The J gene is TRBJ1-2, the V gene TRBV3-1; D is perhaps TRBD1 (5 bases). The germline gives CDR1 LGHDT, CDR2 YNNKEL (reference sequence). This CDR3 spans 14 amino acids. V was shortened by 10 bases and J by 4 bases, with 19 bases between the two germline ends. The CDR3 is CATGYKGMGYGYTF. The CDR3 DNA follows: TGTGCCACTGGATATAAGGGGATGGGCTATGGCTACACCTTC.

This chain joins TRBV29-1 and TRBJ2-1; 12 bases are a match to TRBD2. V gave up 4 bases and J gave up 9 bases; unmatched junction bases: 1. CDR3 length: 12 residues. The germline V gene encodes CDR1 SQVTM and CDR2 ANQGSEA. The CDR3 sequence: CSVGLAGVEQFF. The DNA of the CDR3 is TGCAGCGTTGGACTAGCGGGGGTTGAGCAGTTCTTC.

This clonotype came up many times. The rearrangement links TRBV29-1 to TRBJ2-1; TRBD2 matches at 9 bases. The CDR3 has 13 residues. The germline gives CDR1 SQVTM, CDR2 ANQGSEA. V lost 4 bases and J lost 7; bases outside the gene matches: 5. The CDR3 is CSVAFSGSNEQFF. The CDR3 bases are TGCAGCGTTGCCTTTAGCGGGAGTAATGAGCAGTTCTTC.

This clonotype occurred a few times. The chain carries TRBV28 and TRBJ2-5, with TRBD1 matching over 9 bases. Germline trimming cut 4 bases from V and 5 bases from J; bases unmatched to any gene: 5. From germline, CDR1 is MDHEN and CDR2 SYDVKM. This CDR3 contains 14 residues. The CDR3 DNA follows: TGTGCCAGCAGTTCCGGGACAGGGTTGGAGACCCAGTACTTC. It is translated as CASSSGTGLETQYF.

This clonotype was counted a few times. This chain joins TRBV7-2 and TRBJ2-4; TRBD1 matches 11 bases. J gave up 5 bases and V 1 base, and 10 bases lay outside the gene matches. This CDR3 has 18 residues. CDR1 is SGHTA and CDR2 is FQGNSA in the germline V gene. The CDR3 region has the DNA TGTGCCAGCAGCTTAGTGGGTAGTCGGGGACAGGGGGAAAACATTCAGTACTTC. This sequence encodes CASSLVGSRGQGENIQYF.

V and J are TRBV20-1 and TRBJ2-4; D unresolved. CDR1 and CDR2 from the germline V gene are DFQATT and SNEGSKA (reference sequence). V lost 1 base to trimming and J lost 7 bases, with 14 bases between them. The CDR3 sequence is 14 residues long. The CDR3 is CSARADGVANIQYF. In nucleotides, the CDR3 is TGCAGTGCTAGAGCGGACGGCGTGGCGAACATTCAGTACTTC.

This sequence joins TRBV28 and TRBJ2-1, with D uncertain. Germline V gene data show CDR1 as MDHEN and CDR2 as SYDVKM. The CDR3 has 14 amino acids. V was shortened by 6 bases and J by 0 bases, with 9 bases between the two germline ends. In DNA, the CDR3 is TGTGCCAGCAGGGCCCGCAGCTCCTACAATGAGCAGTTCTTC. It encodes CASRARSSYNEQFF.

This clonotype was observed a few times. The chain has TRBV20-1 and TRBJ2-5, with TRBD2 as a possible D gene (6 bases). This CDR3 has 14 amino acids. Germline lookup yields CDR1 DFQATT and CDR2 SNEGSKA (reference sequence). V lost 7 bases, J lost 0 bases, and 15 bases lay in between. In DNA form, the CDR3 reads TGCAGTGGGACCAGCGGGTGGTACCAAGAGACCCAGTACTTC. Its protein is CSGTSGWYQETQYF.

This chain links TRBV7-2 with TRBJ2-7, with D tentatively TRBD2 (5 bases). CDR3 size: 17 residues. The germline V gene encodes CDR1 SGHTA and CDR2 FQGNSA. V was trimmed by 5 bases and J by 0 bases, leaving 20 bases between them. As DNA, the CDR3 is TGTGCCAGCAGCCCTCGGGAAAACGGACTCCTCTCCTACGAGCAGTACTTC. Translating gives CASSPRENGLLSYEQYF.

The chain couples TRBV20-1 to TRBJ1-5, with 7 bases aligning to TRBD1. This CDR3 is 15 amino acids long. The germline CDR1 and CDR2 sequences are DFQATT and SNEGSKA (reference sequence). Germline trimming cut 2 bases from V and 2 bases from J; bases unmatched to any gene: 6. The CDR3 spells CSARTGTDRNQPQHF. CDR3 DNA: TGCAGTGCTAGAACCGGGACAGACCGCAATCAGCCCCAGCATTTT.

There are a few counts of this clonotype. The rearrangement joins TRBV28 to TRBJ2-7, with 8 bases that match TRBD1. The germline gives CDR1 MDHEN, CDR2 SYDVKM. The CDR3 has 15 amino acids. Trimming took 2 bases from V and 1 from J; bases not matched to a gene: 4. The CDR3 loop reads CASSLPGQESYEQYF. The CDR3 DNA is TGTGCCAGCAGTTTACCGGGACAGGAGTCCTACGAGCAGTACTTC.

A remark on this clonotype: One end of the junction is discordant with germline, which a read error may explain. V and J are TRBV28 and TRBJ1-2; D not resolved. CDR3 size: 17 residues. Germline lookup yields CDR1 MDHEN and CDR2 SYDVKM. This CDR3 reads CARSSPMEGVTSYGYTF. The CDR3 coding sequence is TGTGCCAGAAGTTCTCCCATGGAAGGAGTTACGAGCTATGGCTACACCTTC.

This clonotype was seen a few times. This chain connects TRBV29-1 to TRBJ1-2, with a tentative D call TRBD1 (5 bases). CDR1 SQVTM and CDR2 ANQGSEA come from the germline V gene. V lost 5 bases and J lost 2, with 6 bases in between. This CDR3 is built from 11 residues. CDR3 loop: CSVSGNYGYTF. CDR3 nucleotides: TGCAGCGTTTCAGGGAACTATGGCTACACCTTC.

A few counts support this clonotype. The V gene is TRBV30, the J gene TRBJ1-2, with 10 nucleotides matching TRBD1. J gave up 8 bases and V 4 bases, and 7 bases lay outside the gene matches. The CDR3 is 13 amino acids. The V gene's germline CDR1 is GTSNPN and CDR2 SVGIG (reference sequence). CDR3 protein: CAWMGTGARGYTF. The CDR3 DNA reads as TGTGCCTGGATGGGGACAGGGGCGAGGGGCTACACCTTC.

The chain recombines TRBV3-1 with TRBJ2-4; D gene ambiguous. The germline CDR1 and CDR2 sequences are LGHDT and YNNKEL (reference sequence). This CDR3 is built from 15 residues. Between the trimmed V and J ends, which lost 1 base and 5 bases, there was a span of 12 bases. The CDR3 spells CASSQGSPGQNIQYF. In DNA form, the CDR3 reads TGTGCCAGCAGCCAAGGTTCACCTGGCCAAAACATTCAGTACTTC.

Here the CDR3 DNA reads TGCAGTGCCCTCCAGGGCGGGGGGAGGGGTGAGCAGTTCTTC. Protein: CSALQGGGRGEQFF. The J gene is TRBJ2-5, the V gene TRBV20-1; 8 bases agree with TRBD2. The J call may be wrong; the DNA end is better matched by TRBJ2-1. The CDR3 totals 14 residues. The germline V gene encodes CDR1 DFQATT and CDR2 SNEGSKA (reference sequence).

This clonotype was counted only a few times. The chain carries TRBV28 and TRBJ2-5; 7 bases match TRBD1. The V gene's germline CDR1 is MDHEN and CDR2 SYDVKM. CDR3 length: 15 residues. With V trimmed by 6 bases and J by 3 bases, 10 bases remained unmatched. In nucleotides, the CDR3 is TGTGCCAGCAGACCCCACGACAGGGTCAAAGAGACCCAGTACTTC. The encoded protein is CASRPHDRVKETQYF.

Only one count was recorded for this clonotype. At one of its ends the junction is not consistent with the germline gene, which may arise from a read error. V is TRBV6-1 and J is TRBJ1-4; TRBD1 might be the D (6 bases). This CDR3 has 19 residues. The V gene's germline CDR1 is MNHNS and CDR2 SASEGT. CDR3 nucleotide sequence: TGTGCCAGCAGAAGGCTCGGTCCGGGGGCGAAGGCAACTAATGGAAAACTGTTTTTT. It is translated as CASRRLGPGAKATNGKLFF.

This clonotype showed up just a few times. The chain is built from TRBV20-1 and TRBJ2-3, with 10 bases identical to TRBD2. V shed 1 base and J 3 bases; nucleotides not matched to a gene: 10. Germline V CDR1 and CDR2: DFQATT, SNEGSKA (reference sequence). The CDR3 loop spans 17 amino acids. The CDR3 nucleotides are TGCAGTGCTAGAGGTCCAAGCGGGAGGGCGGGGACAGATACGCAGTATTTT. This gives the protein CSARGPSGRAGTDTQYF.

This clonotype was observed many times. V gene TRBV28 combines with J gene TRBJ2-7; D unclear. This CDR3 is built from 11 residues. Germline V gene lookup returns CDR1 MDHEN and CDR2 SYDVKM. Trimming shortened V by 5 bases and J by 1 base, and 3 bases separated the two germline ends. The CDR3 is CASSTSYEQYF. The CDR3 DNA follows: TGTGCCAGCAGTACTTCCTACGAGCAGTACTTC.

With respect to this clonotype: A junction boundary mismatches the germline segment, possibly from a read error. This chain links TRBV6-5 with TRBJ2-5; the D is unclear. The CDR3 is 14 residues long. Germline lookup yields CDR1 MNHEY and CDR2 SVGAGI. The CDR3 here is CANSKGLIQETQYF. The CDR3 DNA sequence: TGTGCCAACAGTAAAGGTCTTATCCAAGAGACCCAGTACTTC.

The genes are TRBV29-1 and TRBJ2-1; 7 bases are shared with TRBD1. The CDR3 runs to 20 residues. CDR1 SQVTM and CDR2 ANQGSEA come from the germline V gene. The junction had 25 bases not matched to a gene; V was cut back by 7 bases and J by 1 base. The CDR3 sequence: CSAGGSVEDRTTGSYNEQFF. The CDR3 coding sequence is TGCAGCGCCGGTGGGAGCGTTGAAGATAGGACGACAGGGTCCTACAATGAGCAGTTCTTC.

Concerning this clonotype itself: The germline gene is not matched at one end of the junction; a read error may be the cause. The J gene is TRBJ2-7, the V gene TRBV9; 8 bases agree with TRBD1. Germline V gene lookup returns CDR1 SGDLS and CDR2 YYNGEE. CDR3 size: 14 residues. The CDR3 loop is CVSSPTGASYEQYF. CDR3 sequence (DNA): TGTGTCAGCAGCCCGACAGGGGCCTCCTACGAGCAGTACTTC.